Listed below are T cell receptor beta chains from one sample, sequenced in a study of blood T cell repertoires in COVID-19. Profiling relied on immunoSEQ multiplex PCR, and the TCRdb table lists in-frame clones only, not all of them. Of approximately 400,000 clones listed, more than 85% are singletons. Sample: PBMCs or T cells enriched from blood (not recorded which). The receptors stem from a woman aged 40 to 49 who had been exposed to COVID-19. The CDR3 runs from the conserved cysteine through the conserved F or W. The D gene is left open where the match is weak. Size tells how often a clone was seen (once, few, many) or the class of an expanded clone, and some rows leave it out.

clone size: .; J gene: TRBJ1-6; D gene: TRBD1; V gene: TRBV10-2; CDR3 protein: CASSPTGGGNSPLHF; CDR3 DNA: TGCGCCAGCAGCCCGACAGGGGGCGGTAATTCACCCCTCCACTTT
clone size: .; J gene: TRBJ2-3; D gene: TRBD2; V gene: TRBV5-4; CDR3 protein: CASSSGLASDTQYF; CDR3 DNA: TGTGCCAGCAGCTCGGGACTAGCCTCAGATACGCAGTATTTT
clone size: .; J gene: TRBJ2-3; D gene: .; V gene: TRBV24-1; CDR3 protein: CATSDTQQGRRMYF; CDR3 DNA: TGTGCCACCAGTGATACCCAACAGGGTAGGCGTATGTATTTT
clone size: .; J gene: TRBJ1-5; D gene: TRBD1; V gene: TRBV6-2/TRBV6-3; CDR3 protein: CASSPGSGQAYLRPQHF; CDR3 DNA: TGTGCCAGCAGTCCAGGGTCTGGACAGGCCTACCTTCGGCCCCAGCATTTT
clone size: .; J gene: TRBJ1-2; D gene: .; V gene: TRBV19; CDR3 protein: CASSKQYYGYTF; CDR3 DNA: TGTGCCAGTAGTAAACAGTACTATGGCTACACCTTC
clone size: .; J gene: TRBJ2-7; D gene: TRBD1; V gene: TRBV12-3/TRBV12-4; CDR3 protein: CASTPGQGYEQYF; CDR3 DNA: TGTGCCAGCACCCCGGGACAGGGCTACGAGCAGTACTTC
clone size: few; J gene: TRBJ2-7; D gene: TRBD2; V gene: TRBV7-8; CDR3 protein: CASSPSGSSYEQYF; CDR3 DNA: TGTGCCAGCAGTCCTAGCGGGAGCTCCTACGAGCAGTACTTC
clone size: once; J gene: TRBJ2-7; D gene: TRBD1; V gene: TRBV7-9; CDR3 protein: CASSLKGAPDNEQYF; CDR3 DNA: TGTGCCAGCAGCCTCAAGGGGGCGCCGGACAACGAGCAGTACTTC
clone size: .; J gene: TRBJ1-6; D gene: .; V gene: TRBV27; CDR3 protein: CASSHTPGGGNSPLHF; CDR3 DNA: TGTGCCAGCAGTCACACCCCGGGCGGGGGTAATTCACCCCTCCACTTT
clone size: .; J gene: TRBJ1-2; D gene: .; V gene: TRBV27; CDR3 protein: CASSFRRFGSTGFRGYTF; CDR3 DNA: TGTGCCAGCAGTTTTAGGCGATTCGGCAGTACAGGGTTTAGGGGCTACACCTTC
clone size: .; J gene: TRBJ1-4; D gene: TRBD1; V gene: TRBV18; CDR3 protein: CASATGGREKLFF; CDR3 DNA: TGTGCCAGCGCCACAGGGGGTCGGGAAAAACTGTTTTTT
clone size: .; J gene: TRBJ1-2; D gene: .; V gene: TRBV24-1; CDR3 protein: CATSDFERNGYTF; CDR3 DNA: TGTGCCACCAGTGATTTCGAGAGAAATGGCTACACCTTC
clone size: .; J gene: TRBJ2-5; D gene: TRBD2; V gene: TRBV19; CDR3 protein: CASSPGSGGWQETQYF; CDR3 DNA: TGTGCCAGTAGCCCAGGTAGCGGGGGCTGGCAAGAGACCCAGTACTTC
clone size: .; J gene: TRBJ1-1; D gene: .; V gene: TRBV20-1; CDR3 protein: CSASMRVRTEAFF; CDR3 DNA: TGCAGTGCTAGTATGAGGGTAAGGACTGAAGCTTTCTTT
clone size: .; J gene: TRBJ2-7; D gene: .; V gene: TRBV21-1; CDR3 protein: CASSKDRRDSRSYEQYF; CDR3 DNA: TGTGCCAGCAGCAAAGATCGCCGGGACTCGCGCTCCTACGAGCAGTACTTC
clone size: .; J gene: TRBJ1-4; D gene: .; V gene: TRBV12-5; CDR3 protein: CASATGGYNEKLFF; CDR3 DNA: TGTGCTAGTGCAACGGGGGGCTATAATGAAAAACTGTTTTTT
clone size: .; J gene: TRBJ1-6; D gene: .; V gene: TRBV11-2; CDR3 protein: CASSLDQGWNSPLHF; CDR3 DNA: TGTGCCAGCAGCTTAGATCAGGGTTGGAATTCACCCCTCCACTTT
clone size: .; J gene: TRBJ1-1; D gene: TRBD1; V gene: TRBV28; CDR3 protein: CASRVPGGQGGTEAFF; CDR3 DNA: TGTGCCAGCAGAGTCCCAGGAGGGCAGGGGGGCACTGAAGCTTTCTTT
clone size: .; J gene: TRBJ2-2; D gene: TRBD2; V gene: TRBV9; CDR3 protein: CASSGTSGGPSNTGELFF; CDR3 DNA: TGTGCCAGCAGCGGCACTAGCGGGGGGCCTTCGAACACCGGGGAGCTGTTTTTT
clone size: .; J gene: TRBJ2-2; D gene: .; V gene: TRBV7-8; CDR3 protein: CASSYTPNTGELFF; CDR3 DNA: TGTGCCAGCAGCTATACTCCGAACACCGGGGAGCTGTTTTTT
clone size: .; J gene: TRBJ1-1; D gene: .; V gene: TRBV6-5; CDR3 protein: CASSFIGGSTEAFF; CDR3 DNA: TGTGCCAGCAGTTTTATCGGGGGGAGTACTGAAGCTTTCTTT
clone size: once; J gene: TRBJ1-1; D gene: .; V gene: TRBV18; CDR3 protein: CASSRQGSTEAFF; CDR3 DNA: TGTGCCAGCTCGCGTCAGGGGAGCACTGAAGCTTTCTTT
clone size: .; J gene: TRBJ2-3; D gene: .; V gene: TRBV5-1; CDR3 protein: CASRGADTQYF; CDR3 DNA: TGCGCCAGCAGAGGGGCAGATACGCAGTATTTT
clone size: .; J gene: TRBJ2-5; D gene: TRBD1; V gene: TRBV11-1; CDR3 protein: CASSLGQGNSETQYF; CDR3 DNA: TGTGCCAGCAGCTTGGGACAGGGTAATTCAGAGACCCAGTACTTC
clone size: .; J gene: TRBJ1-3; D gene: .; V gene: TRBV30; CDR3 protein: CACSGFESGNTIYF; CDR3 DNA: TGTGCCTGTTCAGGTTTCGAATCTGGAAACACCATATATTTT
clone size: .; J gene: TRBJ2-3; D gene: TRBD1; V gene: TRBV24-1; CDR3 protein: CATSDQDRGSRDTQYF; CDR3 DNA: TGTGCCACCAGTGACCAAGACAGGGGGTCCAGAGATACGCAGTATTTT
clone size: .; J gene: TRBJ1-5; D gene: .; V gene: TRBV7-2; CDR3 protein: CASSFSRTRDDNNQPQHF; CDR3 DNA: TGTGCCAGCAGCTTTTCCAGAACCAGGGATGATAACAATCAGCCCCAGCATTTT
clone size: .; J gene: TRBJ1-1; D gene: .; V gene: TRBV30; CDR3 protein: CAWARGGRTEAFF; CDR3 DNA: TGTGCCTGGGCTCGGGGAGGGCGGACTGAAGCTTTCTTT
clone size: .; J gene: TRBJ2-5; D gene: .; V gene: TRBV24-1; CDR3 protein: CATSDFPHPTQYF; CDR3 DNA: TGTGCCACCAGTGATTTCCCCCATCCGACCCAGTACTTC
clone size: few; J gene: TRBJ1-4; D gene: .; V gene: TRBV5-1; CDR3 protein: CASSDSSTNEKLFF; CDR3 DNA: TGCGCCAGCAGTGACAGCTCAACTAATGAAAAACTGTTTTTT
clone size: .; J gene: TRBJ1-6; D gene: .; V gene: TRBV19; CDR3 protein: CASSGVTGGNSPLHF; CDR3 DNA: TGTGCCAGTAGTGGGGTGACAGGAGGAAATTCACCCCTCCACTTT
clone size: .; J gene: TRBJ1-5; D gene: TRBD1; V gene: TRBV27; CDR3 protein: CASSLSGQGSNQPQHF; CDR3 DNA: TGTGCCAGCAGTTTATCGGGACAGGGGAGCAATCAGCCCCAGCATTTT
clone size: .; J gene: TRBJ2-3; D gene: .; V gene: TRBV6-5; CDR3 protein: CASRTTDTQYF; CDR3 DNA: TGTGCCAGCAGAACTACAGATACGCAGTATTTT
clone size: .; J gene: TRBJ2-3; D gene: TRBD1; V gene: TRBV30; CDR3 protein: CAWSAGQGADTQYF; CDR3 DNA: TGTGCCTGGAGTGCGGGCCAGGGGGCAGATACGCAGTATTTT
clone size: .; J gene: TRBJ1-6; D gene: TRBD1; V gene: TRBV30; CDR3 protein: CASDRGNWNSPLHF; CDR3 DNA: TGTGCCTCGGACAGGGGGAATTGGAATTCACCCCTCCACTTT
clone size: .; J gene: TRBJ1-5; D gene: .; V gene: TRBV10-3; CDR3 protein: CAISETGGSFQPQHF; CDR3 DNA: TGTGCCATCAGCGAGACCGGGGGGTCGTTTCAGCCCCAGCATTTT
clone size: .; J gene: TRBJ2-7; D gene: TRBD2; V gene: TRBV7-6; CDR3 protein: CASSPSGGGTSYEQYF; CDR3 DNA: TGTGCCAGCAGCCCTAGCGGGGGAGGCACCTCCTACGAGCAGTACTTC
clone size: .; J gene: TRBJ2-5; D gene: TRBD1; V gene: TRBV25-1; CDR3 protein: CASSEPGGPAAETQYF; CDR3 DNA: TGTGCCAGCAGTGAACCAGGGGGTCCGGCCGCGGAGACCCAGTACTTC
clone size: .; J gene: TRBJ1-3; D gene: .; V gene: TRBV4-1; CDR3 protein: CASSQDWDTRSGNTIYF; CDR3 DNA: TGCGCCAGCAGCCAAGATTGGGACACACGCTCTGGAAACACCATATATTTT
clone size: .; J gene: TRBJ1-1; D gene: TRBD1; V gene: TRBV7-9; CDR3 protein: CASSTGQGVVTEAFF; CDR3 DNA: TGTGCCAGCAGCACCGGACAGGGAGTCGTCACTGAAGCTTTCTTT
clone size: .; J gene: TRBJ2-6; D gene: .; V gene: TRBV24-1; CDR3 protein: CATSPAGSGANVLTF; CDR3 DNA: TGTGCCACCAGCCCAGCGGGCTCTGGGGCCAACGTCCTGACTTTC
clone size: .; J gene: TRBJ2-7; D gene: .; V gene: TRBV30; CDR3 protein: CAWTRDSISYEQYF; CDR3 DNA: TGTGCCTGGACCCGGGACTCGATCTCCTACGAGCAGTACTTC
clone size: once; J gene: TRBJ1-1; D gene: .; V gene: TRBV10-2; CDR3 protein: CASSEPRTRGTFF; CDR3 DNA: TGCGCCAGCAGTGAACCTCGGACAAGGGGGACTTTCTTT
clone size: .; J gene: TRBJ2-7; D gene: .; V gene: TRBV2; CDR3 protein: CASDSLYEQYF; CDR3 DNA: TGTGCCAGCGACAGTTTATACGAGCAGTACTTC
clone size: .; J gene: TRBJ2-1; D gene: TRBD2; V gene: TRBV7-3; CDR3 protein: CASSWKAGEQFF; CDR3 DNA: TGTGCCAGCAGCTGGAAAGCGGGAGAGCAGTTCTTC
clone size: .; J gene: TRBJ1-6; D gene: TRBD1; V gene: TRBV7-8; CDR3 protein: CASSLIGQGYNSPLHF; CDR3 DNA: TGTGCCAGCAGCTTAATAGGACAGGGTTATAATTCACCCCTCCACTTT
clone size: .; J gene: TRBJ1-1; D gene: .; V gene: TRBV7-2; CDR3 protein: CASSLTLGGTEAFF; CDR3 DNA: TGTGCCAGCAGCCTGACCCTGGGGGGGACTGAAGCTTTCTTT
clone size: .; J gene: TRBJ2-3; D gene: .; V gene: TRBV21-1; CDR3 protein: CASSKLSGGPDTQYF; CDR3 DNA: TGTGCCAGCAGCAAACTGAGCGGGGGCCCCGATACGCAGTATTTT
clone size: .; J gene: TRBJ1-6; D gene: .; V gene: TRBV30; CDR3 protein: CAWSSGLSPLHF; CDR3 DNA: TGTGCCTGGAGTTCGGGACTTTCACCCCTCCACTTT
clone size: .; J gene: TRBJ1-3; D gene: .; V gene: TRBV19; CDR3 protein: CASIRAPTVSGNTIYF; CDR3 DNA: TGTGCCAGTATTCGAGCCCCGACAGTCTCTGGGAACACCATATATTTT
clone size: .; J gene: TRBJ2-5; D gene: .; V gene: TRBV11-3; CDR3 protein: CASSLDSAVETQYF; CDR3 DNA: TGTGCCAGCAGCTTAGATTCCGCGGTTGAGACCCAGTACTTC